This T cell receptor (beta chain) was sequenced for a study of T-cell reconstitution after alpha-beta-depleted transplantation in children. Preparation of the TCRbeta library used unique molecular identifiers. MiXCR was run by TCRdb on the PCR reads, yielding one entry per CDR3 protein. The data show about 830,000 distinct CDR3 sequences, 16% seen once. Findings and caveats of the study: T-cell numbers and diversity one year post-transplant derived largely from freshly generated T cells.

This clonotype was picked up a small number of times. Its specificity is unknown. Looked up from germline, CDR1 is SEHNR and CDR2 is FQNEAQ (reference sequence). The ends were cut back, 4 bases at V and 3 bases at J, with 19 bases in the middle. The CDR3 is made up of 16 amino acids. The TCR sequence derives from a male patient aged 10 to 17 who had a stem cell transplant for acute lymphoblastic leukemia, so the T cells may come from the graft donor. This sequence joins TRBV7-9 and TRBJ2-7, with D possibly being TRBD1 (7 bases). The material was PBMCs, mostly from graft donor cells, obtained 360 days after TCRalphabeta/CD19-depleted stem cell transplant. This CDR3 reads CASSSARQGLGYEQYF. CDR3 sequence (DNA): TGTGCCAGCAGCTCCGCCAGACAGGGACTTGGCTACGAGCAGTACTTC.